What follows are 6 T cell receptor beta chains derived from one specimen sequenced in a study of T-cell memory formation after mild COVID-19 (dated by TCRdb to the early 2020s). To prepare the library, 5' RACE was applied. Instrument on record: Illumina NovaSeq 6000. Using fastp trimming at Q25 and MiXCR clonotype assembly, TCRdb reanalyzed the public sequencing data and kept in-frame beta chains. Rows merge per CDR3 protein into single entries with the most common DNA and genes. The sample data list 45,000 to 50,000 distinct CDR3 sequences, and about 7.3% of these were observed just once. The biggest ten clones account for more than 1.3% of the sample. Sequenced: PBMCs or a T cell subset sorted from them (not recorded which). These receptors all come from a man aged 18-30 years who had mild COVID-19 (a few samples of this study predate the infection). The sample titles of this study are shuffled in the database, so cell type and time point are left out; the donor was told from shared clones.

This clonotype was seen only a few times. The genes are TRBV7-2 and TRBJ1-2, with TRBD1 as a possible D gene (6 bases). CDR1 is SGHTA, CDR2 FQGNSA, per germline. The CDR3 totals 17 residues. V was cut by 2 bases and J by 6 bases, with 22 bases left in between. CDR3 sequence: CASSLSGGRGYQNGYTF. The DNA for the CDR3 is TGTGCCAGCAGCTTATCAGGCGGCAGGGGCTATCAAAATGGCTACACCTTC.

In its sample, this clonotype was seen many times. The J gene is TRBJ2-7, the V gene TRBV11-2; weak D call: TRBD2 (5 bases). Germline V CDR1 and CDR2: SGHAT, FQNNGV. There are 15 residues in the CDR3. V lost 5 bases to trimming and J lost 2 bases, with 16 bases between them. CDR3 sequence reads: CASSPPAAAAYEQYF. CDR3 DNA sequence: TGTGCCAGCAGCCCACCGGCAGCAGCGGCCTACGAGCAGTACTTC.

The gene calls are TRBV5-6 and TRBJ2-3; D gene unclear. The germline gives CDR1 SGHDT, CDR2 YYEEEE. The CDR3 has 13 residues. V lost 4 bases, J lost 4 bases, and 10 bases lay in between. CDR3 region: CASSPRSSDTQYF. For the CDR3, the DNA is TGTGCCAGCAGCCCTCGGAGCTCAGATACGCAGTATTTT. Looking up the rest from reference TRBV5-6 and TRBJ2-3 gives the full variable domain: DAGVTQSPTHLIKTRGQQVTLRCSPKSGHDTVSWYQQALGQGPQFIFQYYEEEERQRGNFPDRFSGHQFPNYSSELNVNALLLGDSALYLCASSPRSSDTQYFGPGTRLTVL.

The chain couples TRBV18 to TRBJ2-4; D possibly corresponds to TRBD2 (5 bases). The CDR3 has 14 amino acids. The V and J ends lost 3 bases and 4 bases respectively, with 10 bases between them. Germline assignment: CDR1 KGHSH and CDR2 LQKENI. The CDR3 nucleotides are TGTGCCAGCTCACCCAATCCGGGAAAAAACATTCAGTACTTC. Protein: CASSPNPGKNIQYF.

This clonotype has ten or more counts. This chain links TRBV20-1 with TRBJ2-3; 10 positions match TRBD2. CDR3 size: 15 residues. The junction had 6 bases not matched to a gene; V was cut back by 3 bases and J by 3 bases. The V gene's germline CDR1 is DFQATT and CDR2 SNEGSKA (reference sequence). The CDR3 DNA is TGCAGTGCTAGCCTAGCGGGGGACCGGACAGATACGCAGTATTTT. It specifies CSASLAGDRTDTQYF.

V usage is TRBV2 and J usage is TRBJ2-4, with no clear D. CDR3 length equals 13 residues. The V end was cut by 7 bases, the J end by 0 bases, with 7 bases between. CDR1 and CDR2 (germline): SNHLY, FYNNEI. In DNA, the CDR3 is TGTGCCAGCATTAGCCTAGCCAAAAACATTCAGTACTTC. Protein: CASISLAKNIQYF.